The next 32 T cell receptor beta chains were all read from a single sample in a study of cytomegalovirus exposure and HLA in healthy donors. The PCR contained 60 Vbeta and 13 Jbeta primers. Sequencing was performed with immunoSEQ multiplex PCR; in TCRdb, only in-frame clones are kept and a portion is missing. In the table there are roughly 130,000 clones, approximately 85% of which are singletons. Sequenced: PBMCs. These receptors originate from a boy aged 5-17 years in good health and CMV-seronegative.

There are a few counts of this clone. The chain joins TRBV30 to TRBJ2-7, with D possibly TRBD1 on 5 matching bases. V was trimmed by 4 bases and J by 3 bases, leaving 13 bases between them. The germline V gene has CDR1 GTSNPN and CDR2 SVGIG (reference sequence). The CDR3 runs to 13 residues. CDR3 region: CAWNLDDSYEQYF. For the CDR3, the DNA is TGTGCCTGGAACCTGGACGACAGCTACGAGCAGTACTTC.

CDR3 nucleotide sequence: TGCAGCGTTGCGGAGAATTCTGGAAACACCATATATTTT. It codes for CSVAENSGNTIYF. The J gene is TRBJ1-3, the V gene TRBV29-1, with D unresolved. V dropped 4 bases and J dropped 1 base, with 8 bases sitting between them. Germline CDR1 SQVTM, CDR2 ANQGSEA. The CDR3 is 13 amino acids.

This clone came up once. The chain is built from TRBV7-9 and TRBJ2-3; the D gene is possibly TRBD2 (5 bases). The CDR3 sequence is 15 residues long. Germline CDR1 is SEHNR and CDR2 is FQNEAQ (reference sequence). Trimming took 1 base from V and 2 from J, leaving 10 bases between them. The DNA of the CDR3 is TGTGCCAGCAGCTTAGTGTCGGGGTCCACAGATACGCAGTATTTT. The encoded protein is CASSLVSGSTDTQYF.

V usage is TRBV18 and J usage is TRBJ2-7; 7 bases fit TRBD1. The V and J ends lost 6 bases and 4 bases, in that order; junction bases with no gene match: 9. This CDR3 region has 14 residues. The germline V gene encodes CDR1 KGHSH and CDR2 LQKENI. CDR3 in DNA: TGTGCCAGCTCCGACCGGACAGGAATTTACGAGCAGTACTTC. Its translation is CASSDRTGIYEQYF.

This clone was counted a few times. The chain recombines TRBV5-5 with TRBJ2-7; D is uncertain. Per the germline V gene, CDR1 is SGHKS and CDR2 is YYEKEE (reference sequence). There are 12 residues in the CDR3. V was shortened by 0 bases and J by 3 bases, with 4 bases between the two germline ends. Written as DNA, the CDR3 is TGTGCCAGCAGCTTGGTCTACTACGAGCAGTACTTC. This codes for CASSLVYYEQYF. The full variable domain, in which reference TRBV5-5 and TRBJ2-7 provide the parts outside the CDR3, is DAGVTQSPTHLIKTRGQQVTLRCSPISGHKSVSWYQQVLGQGPQFIFQYYEKEERGRGNFPDRFSARQFPNYSSELNVNALLLGDSALYLCASSLVYYEQYFGPGTRLTVT.

V gene TRBV19 combines with J gene TRBJ2-1, with TRBD2 as a possible D gene (5 bases). The germline V gene encodes CDR1 LNHDA and CDR2 SQIVND (reference sequence). V lost 1 base to trimming and J lost 0 bases, with 16 bases between them. The CDR3 is 18 residues long. In DNA, the CDR3 is TGTGCCAGTAGTATAGGTTGGCCAGCGGCGAGCTCCTACAATGAGCAGTTCTTC. Its translation is CASSIGWPAASSYNEQFF. The whole variable domain, remainder taken from reference TRBV19 and TRBJ2-1, is DGGITQSPKYLFRKEGQNVTLSCEQNLNHDAMYWYRQDPGQGLRLIYYSQIVNDFQKGDIAEGYSVSREKKESFPLTVTSAQKNPTAFYLCASSIGWPAASSYNEQFFGPGTRLTVL.

The chain links TRBV30 to TRBJ2-5; the D gene is possibly TRBD1 (5 bases). V was shortened by 4 bases and J by 4 bases, with 16 bases between the two germline ends. Per the germline V gene, CDR1 is GTSNPN and CDR2 is SVGIG (reference sequence). The CDR3 runs 14 residues. The CDR3 protein is CAWTQGRQRETQYF. The CDR3 region has the DNA TGTGCCTGGACCCAGGGCAGACAGCGAGAGACCCAGTACTTC.

V and J are TRBV30 and TRBJ1-6; 7 bases fit TRBD1. The CDR3 loop spans 15 amino acids. Trimming removed 3 bases from V and 8 bases from J; junction bases left unmatched: 10. The V gene's germline CDR1 is GTSNPN and CDR2 SVGIG (reference sequence). The CDR3 coding sequence is TGTGCCTGGAGCGATAAGACAGGGAATTATTCACCCCTCCACTTT. Translating it yields CAWSDKTGNYSPLHF.

The V gene is TRBV5-1, the J gene TRBJ2-7; the match to TRBD1 covers 8 bases. The CDR3 runs to 15 residues. Trimming removed 0 bases from V and 4 bases from J; junction bases left unmatched: 6. CDR1 and CDR2 (germline): SGHRS, YFSETQ. The CDR3 DNA sequence: TGCGCCAGCAGCTTGGATGGGACAGGACCGTACGAGCAGTACTTC. It encodes CASSLDGTGPYEQYF.

As DNA, the CDR3 is TGTGCCAGCAGCGAACAGGGTTCCGGGGAGCTGTTTTTT. It translates to CASSEQGSGELFF. The chain uses TRBV9 and TRBJ2-2, with D possibly TRBD1 on 6 matching bases. CDR1 and CDR2 (germline): SGDLS, YYNGEE. Trimming took 3 bases from V and 6 from J, leaving 9 bases between them. The CDR3 sequence is 13 residues long. Complete variable domain (other parts from reference TRBV9 and TRBJ2-2): DSGVTQTPKHLITATGQRVTLRCSPRSGDLSVYWYQQSLDQGLQFLIQYYNGEERAKGNILERFSAQQFPDLHSELNLSSLELGDSALYFCASSEQGSGELFFGEGSRLTVL.

This chain links TRBV7-9 with TRBJ1-1; 7 positions match TRBD1. The V and J ends lost 5 bases and 5 bases, in that order; junction bases with no gene match: 11. Germline V gene data show CDR1 as SEHNR and CDR2 as FQNEAQ (reference sequence). The CDR3 length is 15 residues. CDR3 sequence reads: CASSLKAGGRTEAFF. The CDR3 DNA is TGTGCCAGCAGCCTAAAGGCAGGGGGTCGTACTGAAGCTTTCTTT.

The chain links TRBV5-1 to TRBJ1-5, with D unclear. This CDR3 region has 15 residues. Trimming removed 7 bases at V and 2 bases at J, with 16 bases between. The V gene's germline CDR1 is SGHRS and CDR2 YFSETQ. CDR3 amino acids: CASRVAPTGNQPQHF. The DNA for the CDR3 is TGCGCCAGCCGGGTTGCCCCGACGGGCAATCAGCCCCAGCATTTT.

The chain links TRBV30 to TRBJ2-1, with 8 bases that match TRBD2. CDR1 and CDR2 (germline): GTSNPN, SVGIG (reference sequence). The length of the CDR3 is 15 residues. With 0 bases clipped from V and 1 base from J, the junction kept 2 bases outside the gene matches. CDR3 residues: CAWSVLAASYNEQFF. CDR3 in DNA: TGTGCCTGGAGTGTACTAGCGGCTTCCTACAATGAGCAGTTCTTC.

Details on this clone: Germline and junction disagree at one end, which may indicate a read error. The CDR3 protein is CSPGDGYPF. The CDR3 DNA reads as TGCAGCCCAGGGGATGGCTACCCCTTC. The chain uses TRBV29-1 and TRBJ1-2, with a possible D match to TRBD1 (6 bases). The CDR3 length is 9 residues. Germline V CDR1 and CDR2: SQVTM, ANQGSEA. The full variable domain, its missing parts supplied by reference TRBV29-1 and TRBJ1-2, is SAVISQKPSRDICQRGTSLTIQCQVDSQVTMMFWYRQQPGQSLTLIATANQGSEATYESGFVIDKFPISRPNLTFSTLTVSNMSPEDSSIYLCSPGDGYPFGSGTRLTVV.

The chain combines TRBV12-1 with TRBJ2-4; TRBD2 is taken as the D call from the table, unchecked against the DNA. TRBV12-1 counts as a pseudogene. This CDR3 is built from 14 residues. The CDR3 DNA reads TGTGCCAGCAGCTTTATTCTAGCCAAAAACATTCAGTACTTC. Its protein is CASSFILAKNIQYF.

The chain is built from TRBV5-8 and TRBJ2-7, with TRBD1 matching 8 bases. J was trimmed by 0 bases and V by 4 bases; bases with no gene match: 6. The CDR3 covers 15 residues. The germline V gene has CDR1 SGHTS and CDR2 YDEGEE. The CDR3 DNA reads TGTGCCAGCAGCAGTTCCGGGACAGGCTCCTACGAGCAGTACTTC. Translation: CASSSSGTGSYEQYF.

The rearrangement uses TRBV18 and TRBJ2-7; 7 bases line up with TRBD1. This CDR3 spans 13 amino acids. J lost 7 bases, V lost 4 bases, and 7 bases had no gene match. The germline CDR1 and CDR2 sequences are KGHSH and LQKENI. The CDR3 loop reads CASSRDRAGEQYF. Written as DNA, the CDR3 is TGTGCCAGCTCACGCGACAGGGCCGGGGAGCAGTACTTC.

V usage is TRBV7-8 and J usage is TRBJ1-3, with a tentative D call TRBD1 (6 bases). CDR3 length equals 17 residues. The germline CDR1 and CDR2 sequences are SGHVS and FQNEAQ. The V end lost 5 bases, the J end lost 0 bases, and 17 bases lay between the germline ends. CDR3 DNA sequence: TGTGCCAGCAGCCTGACGGGGGGCCCCCTCTCTGGAAACACCATATATTTT. It codes for CASSLTGGPLSGNTIYF.

The chain recombines TRBV6-5 with TRBJ2-5; possibly TRBD2 for D (7 bases). The CDR3 consists of 15 residues. CDR1 and CDR2 (germline): MNHEY, SVGAGI. V was shortened by 4 bases and J by 2 bases, with 14 bases between the two germline ends. CDR3 in DNA: TGTGCCAGCAGTTCACAGGGAGGGGGGCAAGAGACCCAGTACTTC. Translation gives CASSSQGGGQETQYF.

This clone is a singleton in its sample. This chain joins TRBV6-1 and TRBJ2-5; TRBD2 aligns across 9 bases. Germline CDR1 reads MNHNS; CDR2 reads SASEGT. This CDR3 is 13 amino acids long. Unmatched junction bases numbered 4, after V lost 6 bases and J lost 5 bases. The CDR3 nucleotides read TGTGCCAGCAGCCTTACTAGCGGGGAGACCCAGTACTTC. Its translation is CASSLTSGETQYF.

In this sample, this clone turned up a few times. In nucleotides, the CDR3 is TGTGCCAGCAGTACCCCACAGGGACAGAACACTGAAGCTTTCTTT. Translating it yields CASSTPQGQNTEAFF. The chain links TRBV6-5 to TRBJ1-1; a possible D gene is TRBD1 (6 bases). V was cut by 5 bases and J by 1 base, with 14 bases left in between. Germline values: CDR1 MNHEY, CDR2 SVGAGI. This CDR3 has 15 amino acids.

The chain is built from TRBV7-2 and TRBJ2-1; possible D gene TRBD2, 5 bases. The CDR3 runs 13 residues. Germline V lookup: CDR1 SGHTA, CDR2 FQGNSA. V lost 2 bases to trimming and J lost 6 bases, with 8 bases between them. As DNA, the CDR3 is TGTGCCAGCAGCTTAACTAGTTTCAATGAGCAGTTCTTC. It translates to CASSLTSFNEQFF.

The chain combines TRBV28 with TRBJ1-2, with D unresolved. Germline lookup yields CDR1 MDHEN and CDR2 SYDVKM. V lost 2 bases to trimming and J lost 4 bases, with 8 bases between them. The CDR3 runs 13 residues. CDR3: CASSLLPVYGYTF. CDR3 nucleotides: TGTGCCAGCAGTTTACTCCCCGTCTATGGCTACACCTTC.

V and J are TRBV7-2 and TRBJ2-1; D gene unclear. The V end was cut by 1 base, the J end by 10 bases, with 11 bases between. The CDR3 is made up of 13 amino acids. The germline gives CDR1 SGHTA, CDR2 FQGNSA. CDR3 bases: TGTGCCAGCAGCTTAGAACCTAGGATAGAGCAGTTCTTC. It is translated as CASSLEPRIEQFF.

This clone was observed a few times. The gene calls are TRBV6-5 and TRBJ1-4, with D perhaps TRBD1 (6 bases). The CDR3 sequence is 15 residues long. Germline assignment: CDR1 MNHEY and CDR2 SVGAGI. The V end was cut by 0 bases, the J end by 8 bases, with 13 bases between. The CDR3 protein is CASSYSSGEGEKLFF. CDR3 nucleotide sequence: TGTGCCAGCAGTTACTCATCAGGGGAGGGCGAAAAACTGTTTTTT.

The genes are TRBV10-3 and TRBJ1-5; the match to TRBD1 covers 8 bases. This CDR3 is 15 amino acids long. Trimming at V came to 3 bases and at J to 4 bases, leaving 5 bases not matched to a gene. Germline CDR1 ENHRY, CDR2 SYGVKD. CDR3 sequence reads: CAISDGQGANQPQHF. The CDR3, as DNA: TGTGCCATCAGTGACGGACAGGGTGCGAATCAGCCCCAGCATTTT.

The genes are TRBV19 and TRBJ1-5; TRBD1 agrees at 9 bases. CDR1 and CDR2 (germline): LNHDA, SQIVND (reference sequence). The CDR3 consists of 16 residues. V lost 5 bases and J lost 3; bases outside the gene matches: 8. The CDR3 loop reads CASSSTRDRANQPQHF. CDR3 sequence (DNA): TGTGCCAGTAGTTCCACCCGGGACAGGGCCAATCAGCCCCAGCATTTT.

The chain recombines TRBV12-5 with TRBJ2-2; 9 bases align to TRBD2. Germline V lookup: CDR1 LGHNT, CDR2 FRNRAP. Losses at the gene ends were 1 base for V and 1 base for J; bases not matched to a gene: 22. The CDR3 length is 23 residues. Here the CDR3 reads CASGLGGGIGFPAGGENTGELFF. CDR3 coding DNA: TGTGCTAGTGGTTTGGGAGGGGGTATAGGCTTCCCAGCGGGGGGCGAGAACACCGGGGAGCTGTTTTTT.

The chain has TRBV6-6 and TRBJ2-1; TRBD2 might be the D (6 bases). Germline V gene lookup returns CDR1 MNHNY and CDR2 SVGAGI (reference sequence). The length of the CDR3 is 14 residues. Trimming stripped 6 bases from V and 8 bases from J, with 17 bases between. CDR3 sequence: CASSDPTGGDEQFF. As DNA, the CDR3 is TGTGCCAGCAGCGACCCTACTGGAGGGGATGAGCAGTTCTTC.

The J gene is TRBJ2-7, the V gene TRBV25-1; TRBD2 might be the D (6 bases). CDR1 and CDR2 from the germline V gene are MGHDK and SYGVNS. The CDR3 is 14 residues long. With 2 bases removed from V and 6 bases from J, the gap between germline ends came to 14 bases. The CDR3, as DNA: TGTGCCAGCAGTGAAATCGGAGGGTTCGGCGAGCAGTACTTC. Residues: CASSEIGGFGEQYF.

CDR3 sequence (DNA): TGCAGCGTTGAGGGGGCCCGAACACATACGCAGTATTTT. Translation: CSVEGARTHTQYF. The V call is TRBV29-1, the J call TRBJ2-3; tentatively, D is TRBD1 (6 bases). Per germline, CDR1 SQVTM and CDR2 ANQGSEA. The CDR3 has 13 amino acids. With 3 bases removed from V and 7 bases from J, the gap between germline ends came to 14 bases.

V is TRBV6-6 and J is TRBJ2-1, with TRBD2 identical over 13 bases. This CDR3 has 15 residues. V lost 5 bases, J lost 9 bases, and 7 bases stayed unmatched. Germline-derived CDR1 and CDR2 are MNHNY and SVGAGI (reference sequence). CDR3 amino acids: CASSLGTSGIFEQFF. The CDR3 DNA follows: TGTGCCAGCAGTCTGGGGACTAGCGGGATTTTTGAGCAGTTCTTC.